Included here is one T cell receptor beta chain sequence, with context. At one end the junction does not follow the germline gene, possibly because of a read error. The data stem from a study of tumor and adjacent non-tumor tissue in lung cancer. A modified ARM-PCR protocol with three rounds of nested PCR amplified TCRbeta. Using its own MiXCR run on the multiplex PCR reads, TCRdb lists one record per CDR3 protein. The table records about 75,000 distinct CDR3 sequences, 60% to 85% of them present only once. The template was RNA from unsorted bulk tissue. The sequenced material came from lung tumor tissue. The receptor was derived from a woman aged 45-65 years with non-small cell lung cancer.

The DNA of the CDR3 is TGTGTCAGCACTATTGGGGGGACAGGGTTCAATGAGCAGTTCTTC. It codes for CVSTIGGTGFNEQFF. The chain uses TRBV6-5 and TRBJ2-1; TRBD1 matches at 9 bases. Per germline, CDR1 MNHEY and CDR2 SVGAGI. This CDR3 is 15 amino acids long.